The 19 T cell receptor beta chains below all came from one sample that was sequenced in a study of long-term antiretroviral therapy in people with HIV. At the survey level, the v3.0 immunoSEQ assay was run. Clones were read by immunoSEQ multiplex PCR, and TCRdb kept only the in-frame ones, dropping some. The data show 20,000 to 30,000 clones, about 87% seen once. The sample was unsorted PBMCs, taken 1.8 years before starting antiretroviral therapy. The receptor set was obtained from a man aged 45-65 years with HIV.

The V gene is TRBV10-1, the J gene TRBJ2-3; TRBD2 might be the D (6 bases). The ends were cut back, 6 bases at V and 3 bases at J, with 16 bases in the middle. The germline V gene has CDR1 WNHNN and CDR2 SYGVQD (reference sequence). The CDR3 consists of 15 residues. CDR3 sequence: CASSENPGTTDTQYF. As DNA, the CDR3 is TGCGCCAGCAGCGAGAATCCCGGGACTACAGATACGCAGTATTTT.

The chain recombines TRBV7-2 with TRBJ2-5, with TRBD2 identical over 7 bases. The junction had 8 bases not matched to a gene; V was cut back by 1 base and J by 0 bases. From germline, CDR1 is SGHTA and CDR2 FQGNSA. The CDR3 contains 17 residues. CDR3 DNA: TGTGCCAGCAGCTTAGTTCGGTCTAGCGGATACCAAGAGACCCAGTACTTC. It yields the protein CASSLVRSSGYQETQYF.

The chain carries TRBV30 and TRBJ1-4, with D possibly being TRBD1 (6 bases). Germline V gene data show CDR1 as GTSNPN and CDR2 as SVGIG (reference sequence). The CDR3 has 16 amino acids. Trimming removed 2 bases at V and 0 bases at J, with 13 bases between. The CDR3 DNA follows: TGTGCCTGGAGTACCGGACAGATTGCAACTAATGAAAAACTGTTTTTT. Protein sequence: CAWSTGQIATNEKLFF.

In DNA form, the CDR3 reads TGCAGCGTTCAACCGCAGTACCAAGAGACCCAGTACTTC. Protein: CSVQPQYQETQYF. V is TRBV29-1 and J is TRBJ2-5; D unresolved. The CDR3 is 13 amino acids. Between the trimmed V and J ends, which lost 5 bases and 0 bases, there was a span of 10 bases. Germline assignment: CDR1 SQVTM and CDR2 ANQGSEA.

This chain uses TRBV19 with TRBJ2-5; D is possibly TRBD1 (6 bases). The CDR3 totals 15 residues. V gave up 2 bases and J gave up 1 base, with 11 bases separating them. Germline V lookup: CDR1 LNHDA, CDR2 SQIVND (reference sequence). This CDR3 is CASSIQTGSQETQYF. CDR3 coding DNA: TGTGCCAGTAGTATACAGACAGGCAGCCAAGAGACCCAGTACTTC.

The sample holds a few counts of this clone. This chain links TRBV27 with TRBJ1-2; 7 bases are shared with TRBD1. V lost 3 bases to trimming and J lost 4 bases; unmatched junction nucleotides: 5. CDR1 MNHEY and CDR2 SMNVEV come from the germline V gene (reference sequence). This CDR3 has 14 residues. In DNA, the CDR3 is TGTGCCAGCAGTTTCGCGACAGGGCCCTATGGCTACACCTTC. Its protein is CASSFATGPYGYTF.

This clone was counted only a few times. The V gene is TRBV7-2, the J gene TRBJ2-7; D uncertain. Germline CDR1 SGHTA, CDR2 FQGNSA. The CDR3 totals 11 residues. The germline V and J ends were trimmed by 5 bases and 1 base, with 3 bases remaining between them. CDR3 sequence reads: CASSPSYEQYF. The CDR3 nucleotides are TGTGCCAGCAGCCCTTCCTACGAGCAGTACTTC.

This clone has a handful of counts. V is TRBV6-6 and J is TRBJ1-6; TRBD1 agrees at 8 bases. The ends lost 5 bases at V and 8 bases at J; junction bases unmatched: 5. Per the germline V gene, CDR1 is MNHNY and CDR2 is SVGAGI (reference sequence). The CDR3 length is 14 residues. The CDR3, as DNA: TGTGCCAGCAGTCGGACAGGGTGGGATTCACCCCTCCACTTT. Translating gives CASSRTGWDSPLHF.

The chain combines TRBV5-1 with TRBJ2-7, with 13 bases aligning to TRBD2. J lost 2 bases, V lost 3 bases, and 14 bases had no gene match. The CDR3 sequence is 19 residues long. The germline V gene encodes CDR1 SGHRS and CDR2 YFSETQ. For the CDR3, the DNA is TGCGCCAGCAGCTCTAGGACTAGCGGGGGAGCCCTAGATCCCTACGAGCAGTACTTC. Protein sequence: CASSSRTSGGALDPYEQYF.

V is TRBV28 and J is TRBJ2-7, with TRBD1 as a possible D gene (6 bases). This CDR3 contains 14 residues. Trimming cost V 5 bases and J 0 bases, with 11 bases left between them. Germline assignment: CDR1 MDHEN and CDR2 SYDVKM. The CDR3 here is CASSRPGHSYEQYF. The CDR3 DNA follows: TGTGCCAGCAGTCGTCCGGGACACTCCTACGAGCAGTACTTC.

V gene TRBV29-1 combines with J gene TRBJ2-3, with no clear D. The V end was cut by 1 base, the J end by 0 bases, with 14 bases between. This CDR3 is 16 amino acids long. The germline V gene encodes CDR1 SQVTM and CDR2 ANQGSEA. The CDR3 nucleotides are TGCAGCGTTGAAGGGTACGGATACACAAGCACAGATACGCAGTATTTT. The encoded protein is CSVEGYGYTSTDTQYF.

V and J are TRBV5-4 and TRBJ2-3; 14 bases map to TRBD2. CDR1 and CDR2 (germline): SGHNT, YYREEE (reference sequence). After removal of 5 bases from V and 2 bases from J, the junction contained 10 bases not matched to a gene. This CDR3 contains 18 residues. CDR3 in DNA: TGTGCCAGCAGGGGGACTAGCGGGGGCCAGGGGAACACAGATACGCAGTATTTT. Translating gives CASRGTSGGQGNTDTQYF. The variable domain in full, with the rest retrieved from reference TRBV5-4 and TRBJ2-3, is ETGVTQSPTHLIKTRGQQVTLRCSSQSGHNTVSWYQQALGQGPQFIFQYYREEENGRGNFPPRFSGLQFPNYSSELNVNALELDDSALYLCASRGTSGGQGNTDTQYFGPGTRLTVL.

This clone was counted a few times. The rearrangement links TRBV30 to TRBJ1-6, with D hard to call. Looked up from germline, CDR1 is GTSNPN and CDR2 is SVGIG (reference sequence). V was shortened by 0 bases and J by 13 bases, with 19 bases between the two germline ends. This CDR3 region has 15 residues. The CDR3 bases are TGTGCCTGGAGTGTACAAGGTGGCCCCGGTGGGCCCCTCCACTTT. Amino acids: CAWSVQGGPGGPLHF.

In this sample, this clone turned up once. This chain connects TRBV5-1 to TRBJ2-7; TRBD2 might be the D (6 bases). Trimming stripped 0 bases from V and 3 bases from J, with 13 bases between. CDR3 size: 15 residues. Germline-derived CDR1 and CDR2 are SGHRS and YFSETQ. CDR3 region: CASSLDPGRVYEQYF. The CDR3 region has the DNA TGCGCCAGCAGCTTGGATCCCGGGAGAGTCTACGAGCAGTACTTC.

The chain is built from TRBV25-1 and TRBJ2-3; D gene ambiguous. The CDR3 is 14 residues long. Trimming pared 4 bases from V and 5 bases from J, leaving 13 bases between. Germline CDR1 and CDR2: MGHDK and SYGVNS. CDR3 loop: CASSGIGPGDTQYF. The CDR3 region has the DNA TGTGCCAGCAGTGGGATAGGTCCCGGAGATACGCAGTATTTT.

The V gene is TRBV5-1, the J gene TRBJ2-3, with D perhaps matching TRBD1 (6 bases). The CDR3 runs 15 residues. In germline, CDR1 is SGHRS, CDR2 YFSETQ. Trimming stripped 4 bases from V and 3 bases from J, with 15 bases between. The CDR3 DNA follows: TGCGCCAGCAGCCCTCTAACAGGGTTGACAGATACGCAGTATTTT. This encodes CASSPLTGLTDTQYF.

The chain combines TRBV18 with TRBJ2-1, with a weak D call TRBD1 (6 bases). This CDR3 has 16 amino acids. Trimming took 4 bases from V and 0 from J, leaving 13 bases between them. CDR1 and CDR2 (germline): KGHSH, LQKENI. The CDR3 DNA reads TGTGCCAGCTCACTCCTGACAGGAAACTCCTACAATGAGCAGTTCTTC. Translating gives CASSLLTGNSYNEQFF.

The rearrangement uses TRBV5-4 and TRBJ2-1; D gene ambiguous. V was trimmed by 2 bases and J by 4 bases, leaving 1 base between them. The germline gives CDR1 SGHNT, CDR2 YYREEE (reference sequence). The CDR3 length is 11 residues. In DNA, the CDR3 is TGTGCCAGCAGCTTTTACAATGAGCAGTTCTTC. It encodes CASSFYNEQFF.

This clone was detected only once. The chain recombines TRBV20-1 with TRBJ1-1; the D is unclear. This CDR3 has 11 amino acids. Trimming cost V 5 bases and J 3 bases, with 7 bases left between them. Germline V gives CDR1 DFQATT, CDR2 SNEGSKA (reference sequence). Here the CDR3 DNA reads TGCAGTGCTCCCCGGTACACTGAAGCTTTCTTT. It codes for CSAPRYTEAFF.